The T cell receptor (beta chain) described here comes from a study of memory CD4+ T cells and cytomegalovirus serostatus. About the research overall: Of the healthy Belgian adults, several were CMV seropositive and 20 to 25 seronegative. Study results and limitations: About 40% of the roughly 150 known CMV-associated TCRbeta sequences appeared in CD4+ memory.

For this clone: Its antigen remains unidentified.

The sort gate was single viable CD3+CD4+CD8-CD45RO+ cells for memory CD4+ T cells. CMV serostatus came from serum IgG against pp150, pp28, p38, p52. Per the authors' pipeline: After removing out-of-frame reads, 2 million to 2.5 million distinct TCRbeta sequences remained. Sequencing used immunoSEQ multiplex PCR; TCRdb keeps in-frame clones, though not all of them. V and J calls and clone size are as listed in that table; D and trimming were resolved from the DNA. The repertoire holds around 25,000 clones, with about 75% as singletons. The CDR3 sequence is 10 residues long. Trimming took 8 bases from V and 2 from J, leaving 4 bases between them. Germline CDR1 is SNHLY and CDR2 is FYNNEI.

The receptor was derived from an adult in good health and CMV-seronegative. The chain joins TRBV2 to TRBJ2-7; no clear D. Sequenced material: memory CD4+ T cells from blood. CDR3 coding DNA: TGTGCCAGCGCGACCTACGAGCAGTACTTC. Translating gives CASATYEQYF.